This is a list of T cell receptor beta chains from one sample in a study of blood T cells in healthy people across ages. MiXCR, run by TCRdb on the 5' RACE reads, gives a single entry per CDR3 protein. The sample yields about 1.4 million distinct CDR3 sequences, almost 60% seen once. Sequenced: blood. Source of these receptors: a man aged 18-30 years in good health. CDR3s include the opening cysteine and the closing phenylalanine or tryptophan. A D gene is named only where the DNA matches it firmly. Size values are once, few and many counts, or a class for expanded clones, and some rows have none.

v_call,d_call,clone_size,cdr3_length,j_call,cdr3_nt,cdr3_aa
TRBV7-9,TRBD2,NA,14,TRBJ2-5,TGTGCCAGCACCCTAGCGGGGGGACACGAGACCCAGTACTTC,CASTLAGGHETQYF
TRBV10-3,NA,NA,12,TRBJ1-4,TGTGCCATCAGTGAGCCCAGTGAAAAACTGTTTTTT,CAISEPSEKLFF
TRBV14,NA,NA,15,TRBJ1-2,TGTGCCAACAGCCAAGATATGGACAGTCTCTATGGCTACACCTTC,CANSQDMDSLYGYTF
TRBV6-2/TRBV6-3,NA,NA,14,TRBJ2-7,TGTGCCAGCAGTTACTCTGGCAAGGGCTACGAGCAGTACTTC,CASSYSGKGYEQYF
TRBV4-1,NA,NA,14,TRBJ1-6,TGCGCCAGCAGCCAAGAAGGCCTTATAGGGCCCCTCCACTTT,CASSQEGLIGPLHF
TRBV6-2/TRBV6-3,NA,NA,13,TRBJ1-5,TGTGCCAGCAGTCAGGGCTTCAATCAGCCCCAGCATTTT,CASSQGFNQPQHF
TRBV4-1,NA,few,19,TRBJ2-6,TGCGCCAGCAGCCAAGATAATTTTGGGAATTTTGCTGGGGCCAACGTCCTGACTTTC,CASSQDNFGNFAGANVLTF
TRBV18,NA,NA,13,TRBJ2-3,TGTGCCGGATACCGGGAATCCACAGATACGCAGTATTTT,CAGYRESTDTQYF
TRBV12-3/TRBV12-4,TRBD1,NA,15,TRBJ1-2,TGTGCCAGCAGTCGTCAGGGGGAGAGTATCTATGGCTACACCTTC,CASSRQGESIYGYTF
TRBV27,NA,NA,14,TRBJ2-7,TGTGCCAGCAGTTTAGCAGGGTATTCGGGCGAGCAGTACTTC,CASSLAGYSGEQYF
TRBV7-6,TRBD2,few,19,TRBJ2-1,TGTGCCAGCAGCTTATTAGTCCCGACTAGCGGGAGGTTTGTTAATGAGCAGTTCTTC,CASSLLVPTSGRFVNEQFF
TRBV10-2,NA,few,16,TRBJ2-7,TGCGCCAGCAGTGAAGGGGGTCGGGAGAGATATTACGAGCAGTACTTC,CASSEGGRERYYEQYF
TRBV7-9,TRBD1,few,15,TRBJ1-2,TGTGCCAGCAGCTTACCGTCGACAGGGGCCTATGGCTACACCTTC,CASSLPSTGAYGYTF
TRBV6-2/TRBV6-3,NA,NA,15,TRBJ2-3,TGTGCCAGCAGTATGGGTGCGGCCCGGGCAGATACGCAGTATTTT,CASSMGAARADTQYF
TRBV10-2,NA,NA,12,TRBJ2-7,TGCGCCAGCATCGCTGGACAGTACGAGCAGTACTTC,CASIAGQYEQYF
TRBV5-1,NA,NA,14,TRBJ1-1,TGCGCCGTTCGGGCAGGGCAGGGGAGCTCTGAAGCTTTCTTT,CAVRAGQGSSEAFF
TRBV27,NA,NA,17,TRBJ2-1,TGTGCCAGCAGTTTATCGGCCGGGACTGGATTTGGGAATGAGCAGTTCTTC,CASSLSAGTGFGNEQFF
TRBV6-5,NA,once,13,TRBJ2-7,TGTGCCAGCAGTTACTCGGAGGTTGGAGAGCAGTACTTC,CASSYSEVGEQYF
TRBV6-1,NA,few,16,TRBJ1-2,TGTGCCAGCAGTGTTAAGGAACAGGGCGTAGGGAGTGGCTACACCTTC,CASSVKEQGVGSGYTF
TRBV29-1,NA,few,12,TRBJ1-2,TGCAGCGTTGGTTCGGCAGGCTATGGCTACACCTTC,CSVGSAGYGYTF